This passage covers 18 T cell receptor beta chains from one sample sequenced in a study of T cell responses to AZD1222 COVID-19 vaccine. Repertoires were generated with immunoSEQ multiplex PCR, while TCRdb's copy carries only in-frame clones and drops some. Here the sample spans some 150,000 clones, 80% to 95% being singletons. This specimen consisted of peripheral blood, obtained on day 0 of MenACWY control vaccination. These receptors originate from an adult in good health.

This sequence joins TRBV2 and TRBJ1-2, with 9 positions matching TRBD1. The CDR3 covers 13 residues. Germline values: CDR1 SNHLY, CDR2 FYNNEI. J lost 6 bases, V lost 4 bases, and 3 bases had no gene match. The CDR3 bases are TGTGCCAGCAGTGCTAACAGGGGGCATGGCTACACCTTC. Protein product: CASSANRGHGYTF.

The V and J genes are TRBV5-1 and TRBJ1-2; 7 bases are shared with TRBD1. The CDR3 totals 15 residues. Germline loops: CDR1 SGHRS, CDR2 YFSETQ. After removal of 4 bases from V and 6 bases from J, the junction contained 12 bases not matched to a gene. The CDR3 DNA is TGCGCCAGCAGCCCAAATGGGGACAGTCCCCATGGCTACACCTTC. Protein product: CASSPNGDSPHGYTF.

A few counts support this clone. The genes are TRBV6-2 or TRBV6-3 and TRBJ2-2; a weak D match, TRBD2 (5 bases). Between the trimmed V and J ends, which lost 0 bases and 6 bases, there was a span of 5 bases. The CDR3 totals 13 residues. Germline assignment: CDR1 MNHEY and CDR2 SVGEGT. CDR3 sequence (DNA): TGTGCCAGCAGTTACTCGGACTCCGGGGAGCTGTTTTTT. It codes for CASSYSDSGELFF.

This chain joins TRBV4-1 and TRBJ2-3, with 8 nucleotides matching TRBD2. The CDR3 consists of 16 residues. Germline V lookup: CDR1 MGHRA, CDR2 YSYEKL. Unmatched junction bases numbered 8, after V lost 2 bases and J lost 4 bases. CDR3 sequence (DNA): TGCGCCAGCAGCCAAAGCCCAACGGGGGGGTCAGATACGCAGTATTTT. This encodes CASSQSPTGGSDTQYF.

The genes are TRBV2 and TRBJ1-4; D ambiguous. This CDR3 has 14 amino acids. Trimming removed 6 bases at V and 2 bases at J, with 10 bases between. The germline gives CDR1 SNHLY, CDR2 FYNNEI. For the CDR3, the DNA is TGTGCCAGCAGCTACATGGGCACTAATGAAAAACTGTTTTTT. This gives the protein CASSYMGTNEKLFF.

This chain connects TRBV4-2 to TRBJ1-1, with 7 bases fitting TRBD1. CDR1 and CDR2 (germline): LGHNA, YNFKEQ. The J segment lost 5 bases and the V segment lost 0 bases, leaving 3 bases of the junction unmatched. The CDR3 is 14 residues long. The chain's CDR3 is CASSQETGVTEAFF. The DNA for the CDR3 is TGTGCCAGCAGCCAAGAAACAGGGGTGACTGAAGCTTTCTTT.

This chain joins TRBV6-1 and TRBJ2-7; 8 nucleotides align to TRBD1. The CDR3 sequence is 13 residues long. In germline, CDR1 is MNHNS, CDR2 SASEGT. After removal of 3 bases from V and 3 bases from J, the junction contained 1 base not matched to a gene. The CDR3 loop reads CASSDDRGYEQYF. DNA of the CDR3: TGTGCCAGCAGTGATGACAGGGGCTACGAGCAGTACTTC.

The chain has TRBV5-8 and TRBJ2-1; unclear D gene. V was pared by 2 bases and J by 5 bases, with 8 bases between. The CDR3 runs 13 residues. The germline V gene has CDR1 SGHTS and CDR2 YDEGEE. The CDR3 sequence is CASSFRRNNEQFF. Written as DNA, the CDR3 is TGTGCCAGCAGCTTCAGACGGAACAATGAGCAGTTCTTC.

V usage is TRBV9 and J usage is TRBJ2-1; D unclear. CDR1 and CDR2 (germline): SGDLS, YYNGEE. Trimming took 4 bases from V and 0 from J, leaving 8 bases between them. The CDR3 totals 14 residues. CDR3 nucleotides: TGTGCCAGCAGCCCACATAGCTCCTACAATGAGCAGTTCTTC. Residues: CASSPHSSYNEQFF.

This sequence joins TRBV5-8 and TRBJ1-5; D is unclear. This CDR3 has 13 residues. Germline assignment: CDR1 SGHTS and CDR2 YDEGEE. Between the trimmed V and J ends, which lost 1 base and 11 bases, there was a span of 13 bases. CDR3 residues: CASSLTFAISQHF. The DNA for the CDR3 is TGTGCCAGCAGCTTGACCTTCGCAATTTCCCAGCATTTT.

The rearrangement links TRBV7-2 to TRBJ1-1, with D uncertain. V was clipped by 5 bases and J by 0 bases, with 10 bases between them. The CDR3 runs to 14 residues. CDR1 and CDR2 (germline): SGHTA, FQGNSA. CDR3 amino acids: CASSLTLMNTEAFF. In DNA form, the CDR3 reads TGTGCCAGCAGCCTTACCCTCATGAACACTGAAGCTTTCTTT.

V usage is TRBV2 and J usage is TRBJ2-5; D might be TRBD2 (7 bases). The CDR3 sequence is 15 residues long. V was shortened by 9 bases and J by 1 base, with 18 bases between the two germline ends. The germline CDR1 and CDR2 sequences are SNHLY and FYNNEI. The DNA for the CDR3 is TGTGCCAGTTGGGGGCGGGGGAGTCGCCAAGAGACCCAGTACTTC. It codes for CASWGRGSRQETQYF.

The genes are TRBV6-5 and TRBJ2-7, with 8 positions matching TRBD1. The germline V gene has CDR1 MNHEY and CDR2 SVGAGI. The CDR3 covers 15 residues. Trimming cost V 0 bases and J 4 bases; bases outside gene matches: 5. The CDR3 spells CASSYSRDRNYEQYF. The CDR3 nucleotides are TGTGCCAGCAGTTACTCTAGGGACAGGAATTACGAGCAGTACTTC.

V gene TRBV18 combines with J gene TRBJ1-4; 8 bases agree with TRBD1. The CDR3 extends over 18 amino acids. The V gene's germline CDR1 is KGHSH and CDR2 LQKENI. V trimming: 1 base; J trimming: 5 bases; junction bases outside the gene matches: 12. This CDR3 reads CASSPRPPGQGRNEKLFF. DNA for the CDR3: TGTGCCAGCTCACCACGCCCCCCCGGACAGGGCCGGAATGAAAAACTGTTTTTT.

The chain couples TRBV5-5 to TRBJ1-2; D is possibly TRBD1 (5 bases). V was clipped by 1 base and J by 8 bases, with 15 bases between them. The germline V gene encodes CDR1 SGHKS and CDR2 YYEKEE (reference sequence). CDR3 length equals 14 residues. The CDR3 loop reads CASSLNQGGNGYTF. CDR3 in DNA: TGTGCCAGCAGCTTGAATCAGGGCGGGAACGGCTACACCTTC.

The chain recombines TRBV9 with TRBJ1-1, with D tentatively TRBD1 (6 bases). Trimming left V 1 base short and J 1 base short, with 11 bases between. The CDR3 length is 15 residues. Per germline, CDR1 SGDLS and CDR2 YYNGEE. The CDR3 protein is CASSVSPGQNTEAFF. CDR3 nucleotide sequence: TGTGCCAGCAGCGTATCACCGGGACAGAACACTGAAGCTTTCTTT.

The chain employs TRBV3-1 (or the pseudogene TRBV3-2) and TRBJ2-7; D may correspond to TRBD1 or TRBD2 (6 bases each). Trimming pared 4 bases from V and 0 bases from J, leaving 10 bases between. CDR1 LGHDT and CDR2 YNNKEL come from the germline V gene (reference sequence). The CDR3 contains 14 residues. Here the CDR3 reads CASSLGGGSYEQYF. The DNA of the CDR3 is TGTGCCAGCAGCCTTGGAGGGGGCTCCTACGAGCAGTACTTC.

The V gene is TRBV4-3, the J gene TRBJ1-5, with a weak D call TRBD1 (6 bases). Trimming shortened V by 2 bases and J by 2 bases, and 13 bases separated the two germline ends. The germline V gene encodes CDR1 LGHNA and CDR2 YSLEER. CDR3 length equals 16 residues. The chain's CDR3 is CASSQQGNRGNQPQHF. Written as DNA, the CDR3 is TGCGCCAGCAGCCAACAGGGGAATAGGGGCAATCAGCCCCAGCATTTT.